This TCR beta chain was sequenced during a study of T cell changes during pregnancy in multiple sclerosis. TCRdb's table, derived via immunoSEQ multiplex PCR, lists solely in-frame clones and lacks some. The table lists about 31,000 clones, 75% to 90% of them singletons. V lost 4 bases and J 4 bases, leaving 14 bases between the germline ends. Per germline, CDR1 KGHSH and CDR2 LQKENI. The CDR3 has 15 amino acids. The V call is TRBV18, the J call TRBJ1-5; D is perhaps TRBD1 (6 bases). The sequenced sample was CD8+ T cells from peripheral blood mononuclear cells, obtained in the second trimester of pregnancy. The TCR comes from a female donor with multiple sclerosis, enrolled in a pregnancy study. The CDR3 sequence: CASSLSRGQNQPQHF. CDR3 nucleotides: TGTGCCAGCTCACTAAGCAGGGGCCAGAATCAGCCCCAGCATTTT. The full variable domain, rest sourced from reference TRBV18 and TRBJ1-5, is NAGVMQNPRHLVRRRGQEARLRCSPMKGHSHVYWYRQLPEEGLKFMVYLQKENIIDESGMPKERFSAEFPKEGPSILRIQQVVRGDSAAYFCASSLSRGQNQPQHFGDGTRLSIL.